The present T cell receptor (beta chain) was sequenced within a study of T-cell memory formation after mild COVID-19 (dated by TCRdb to the early 2020s). Turning to the overall study: TCR sequence clusters from the two donors were found to be largely donor specific. In two donors, T-cell clones that expanded and contracted after mild COVID-19 were followed by sequencing TCRalpha and TCRbeta repertoires longitudinally. The cohort was made up of two young adult volunteers, one female and one male, who were previously healthy.

These reads were obtained on an Illumina NovaSeq 6000. cDNA libraries for TCRalpha and TCRbeta were prepared by 5'RACE using constant-segment primers, with sample barcodes and unique molecular identifiers added. Trizol reagent was used to extract RNA from every sample. The libraries were amplified in two PCR steps, and the second step added a second sample barcode and Illumina TruSeq adapters. Sequencing of the libraries was done on an Illumina NovaSeq, producing 2 x 150 bp paired-end reads. As for the original processing: With migec v1.2.7, reads were demultiplexed and then collapsed into UMI-guided consensus sequences. Using mixcr v2.1.11, UMI consensuses were aligned to TRA and TRB V and J templates and then assembled into clonotypes. A clonotype was counted as expanded or contracted only if both edgeR and NoisET called the change significant, with noise models trained on biological replicates. For edgeR calls, a false discovery rate-adjusted p below 0.01 and a log2 fold-change threshold of 1 were applied. As an exploratory analysis of dynamics, PCA with hierarchical clustering was applied to max-normalized trajectories of the 1000 most abundant clonotypes. Separately sequenced CD4+ and CD8+ repertoires were used to assign the CD4 or CD8 phenotype of responding clones. The public reads were reanalyzed by TCRdb: fastp trimming at Q25, MiXCR alignment, in-frame beta chains only. Each CDR3 protein appears once, grouped with its most common genes and DNA. The V and J calls reflect TCRdb's pipeline rather than the authors' work. The table for this sample lists around 150,000 distinct CDR3 sequences; about 9.9% of them were counted only once. About 3.8% of the sample goes to the ten largest clones.

Measured from the cysteine to the phenylalanine, the CDR3 is 11 residues long. Just the 33-base CDR3 DNA is kept, in frame starting at base 1. CDR1 and CDR2 are read off the germline V gene as MNHEY and SVGEGT. V lost 7 bases and J lost 14 bases, and the count of bases not matched to a germline gene is 9. Ficoll-Paque density gradient centrifugation was the method used to isolate PBMCs. This clonotype occurred a few times. It lacks a known antigen. No quality values exist for individual bases; no much larger clone is one base distant. General study outcomes and caveats: Whether the second-wave clones peaking on day 37 were SARS-CoV-2 specific was not confirmed. Balanced CD4/CD8 phenotypes were observed for clones contracting from day 15 to 85, whereas a bias towards CD4+ was observed for a second wave of clones expanding from day 15 to 37. Contracting CD4+ clones were found mainly in CM and EM memory subsets, while CD8+ clones were enriched in EMRA. Some responding clones were detected in pre-infection memory, which suggested that pre-existing cross-reactive memory T cells had joined the SARS-CoV-2 response. The study covered only two mild cases, and larger cohorts including severe cases with pre-infection samples were considered necessary.

Source material: PBMCs or a T cell subset sorted from them (not recorded which). The sequence is built from TRBV6-2 or TRBV6-3 and TRBJ1-2; 8 of the junction bases match TRBD1. The clonotype comes from a man younger than 30 who had mild COVID-19 (a few samples of this study predate the infection). The sample titles of this study are shuffled in the database, so cell type and time point are left out; the donor was told from shared clones. The CDR3 corresponds to CASNDRGSCTF. DNA sequence: TGTGCCAGCAATGACAGGGGATCTTGTACCTTC.